Shown below are 19 T cell receptor beta chains from a single sample sequenced in a study of a mutant IDH1 vaccine in newly diagnosed glioma. The time point is: week 11, during vaccination. Each vaccine dose was 300 ug of mutant IDH1 20-mer peptide, with topical imiquimod. The antigens of these receptors remain unknown. The protocol was immunoSEQ multiplex PCR, while the TCRdb copy is restricted to in-frame clones and leaves out a portion. Here the sample spans around 60,000 clones, about 88% being singletons. This material consisted of PBMCs, taken from a glioma patient whose treatment included an IDH1 peptide vaccine. Every receptor here comes from a middle-aged man with glioma.

The chain carries TRBV30 and TRBJ1-1; D is ambiguous. V lost 3 bases to trimming and J lost 5 bases, with 10 bases between them. CDR3 length: 12 amino acids. Per the germline V gene, CDR1 is GTSNPN and CDR2 is SVGIG (reference sequence). CDR3 amino acids: CAWRSGRTEAFF. The CDR3 DNA follows: TGTGCCTGGAGGTCGGGAAGGACTGAAGCTTTCTTT.

This clone was observed once. V and J are TRBV9 and TRBJ2-3; TRBD1 or TRBD2 may be the D gene (5 bases each). The CDR3 runs to 17 residues. Germline CDR1 reads SGDLS; CDR2 reads YYNGEE. V shed 4 bases and J shed 7 bases, with 25 bases lying between them. CDR3 sequence: CASSLRESGTPGYTQYF. The CDR3 nucleotides read TGTGCCAGCAGCCTCAGGGAGTCGGGGACGCCCGGATATACGCAGTATTTT.

The V call is TRBV19, the J call TRBJ1-5, with D unclear. The ends were cut back, 5 bases at V and 7 bases at J, with 12 bases in the middle. The length of the CDR3 is 13 residues. Germline assignment: CDR1 LNHDA and CDR2 SQIVND (reference sequence). CDR3 region: CASSLEVDQPQHF. The CDR3 DNA follows: TGTGCCAGTAGTCTGGAGGTGGACCAGCCCCAGCATTTT. The entire variable domain, with the rest obtained from reference TRBV19 and TRBJ1-5, is as follows: DGGITQSPKYLFRKEGQNVTLSCEQNLNHDAMYWYRQDPGQGLRLIYYSQIVNDFQKGDIAEGYSVSREKKESFPLTVTSAQKNPTAFYLCASSLEVDQPQHFGDGTRLSIL.

The rearrangement joins TRBV7-2 to TRBJ2-5; TRBD1 is a possible D gene (6 bases). Trimming shortened V by 1 base and J by 7 bases, and 16 bases separated the two germline ends. This CDR3 comprises 15 residues. Germline CDR1 is SGHTA and CDR2 is FQGNSA. CDR3 loop: CASSLEAGVTRTQYF. CDR3 in DNA: TGTGCCAGCAGCTTAGAAGCAGGGGTCACGCGGACCCAGTACTTC.

This chain connects TRBV5-1 to TRBJ1-2, with a tentative D call TRBD1 (6 bases). The length of the CDR3 is 15 residues. Germline V lookup: CDR1 SGHRS, CDR2 YFSETQ. Trimming shortened V by 0 bases and J by 0 bases, and 9 bases separated the two germline ends. The CDR3 DNA is TGCGCCAGCAGCTTGGAGCCAGGGGCTAACTATGGCTACACCTTC. It is translated as CASSLEPGANYGYTF.

V and J are TRBV10-3 and TRBJ1-1; D uncertain. CDR1 and CDR2 (germline): ENHRY, SYGVKD. CDR3 size: 16 residues. Trimming removed 3 bases from V and 4 bases from J, with 18 bases in between. CDR3 DNA sequence: TGTGCCATCAGTGAATCTCTAGTCCAGAGGAGCACTGAAGCTTTCTTT. Amino acids: CAISESLVQRSTEAFF.

The chain has TRBV10-3 and TRBJ1-2; D ambiguous. Per germline, CDR1 ENHRY and CDR2 SYGVKD. With 7 bases removed from V and 5 bases from J, the gap between germline ends came to 14 bases. The CDR3 runs 13 residues. The CDR3 DNA reads as TGTGCCATCACCGATGATGGGCTTTATGGCTACACCTTC. Translated: CAITDDGLYGYTF.

This rearrangement joins TRBV6-5 to TRBJ2-7, with 7 bases that match TRBD2. V shed 10 bases and J 4 bases; nucleotides not matched to a gene: 10. This CDR3 contains 13 residues. Germline V CDR1 and CDR2: MNHEY, SVGAGI. For the CDR3, the DNA is TGTGCCACGCATAGCGGGCATAAATACGAGCAGTACTTC. Its protein product is CATHSGHKYEQYF.

The J gene is TRBJ1-1, the V gene TRBV28; D remains unclear. Trimming removed 2 bases at V and 5 bases at J, with 6 bases between. The CDR3 has 12 amino acids. Looked up from germline, CDR1 is MDHEN and CDR2 is SYDVKM. In nucleotides, the CDR3 is TGTGCCAGCAGTTTACGGCCTACTGAAGCTTTCTTT. Translated, it gives CASSLRPTEAFF.

This chain connects TRBV21-1 to TRBJ2-3. TRBV21-1 is assigned pseudogene status. CDR3 size: 15 residues. This CDR3 is CASSKVRGGTDTQYF. CDR3 coding DNA: TGTGCCAGCAGCAAAGTTCGGGGCGGCACAGATACGCAGTATTTT.

The chain employs TRBV14 and TRBJ2-3; the match to TRBD2 covers 8 bases. CDR1 and CDR2 from the germline V gene are SGHDN and FVKESK. V lost 3 bases and J lost 0; bases outside the gene matches: 2. The CDR3 has 15 residues. The CDR3 loop reads CASSHGGGSTDTQYF. The CDR3 DNA reads as TGTGCCAGCAGCCACGGGGGGGGGAGCACAGATACGCAGTATTTT.

V is TRBV5-4 and J is TRBJ1-6; TRBD1 matches at 9 bases. This CDR3 has 17 residues. Germline CDR1 is SGHNT and CDR2 is YYREEE (reference sequence). The V segment lost 3 bases and the J segment 10 bases; nucleotides outside the gene matches: 14. As DNA, the CDR3 is TGTGCCAGCAGCTCAGGTCCCGGGACAGGGATCAAATCACCCCTCCACTTT. This encodes CASSSGPGTGIKSPLHF.

This chain connects TRBV4-3 to TRBJ2-3; the D gene is possibly TRBD2 (6 bases). Trimming took off 0 bases at V and 0 bases at J, with 10 bases between the two ends. This CDR3 region has 16 residues. CDR1 and CDR2 from the germline V gene are LGHNA and YSLEER. The CDR3 sequence: CASSQDRGASTDTQYF. Written as DNA, the CDR3 is TGCGCCAGCAGCCAAGATCGCGGGGCTAGCACAGATACGCAGTATTTT.

The chain uses TRBV7-9 and TRBJ1-2; 9 bases map to TRBD1. The V gene's germline CDR1 is SEHNR and CDR2 FQNEAQ (reference sequence). This CDR3 comprises 14 residues. The ends lost 5 bases at V and 7 bases at J; junction bases unmatched: 8. The CDR3 loop reads CASSGDRGIFGYTF. CDR3 DNA sequence: TGTGCCAGCAGCGGTGACAGGGGGATTTTTGGCTACACCTTC.

The chain uses TRBV6-4 and TRBJ1-2; D uncertain. V dropped 0 bases and J dropped 6 bases, with 8 bases sitting between them. This CDR3 has 13 residues. The germline V gene encodes CDR1 MRHNA and CDR2 SNTAGT. CDR3 loop: CASSDSSGNGYTF. The DNA for the CDR3 is TGTGCCAGCAGTGACTCATCCGGGAATGGCTACACCTTC.

This clone was recorded once. The chain is built from TRBV30 and TRBJ1-3; 9 bases fit TRBD1. The germline gives CDR1 GTSNPN, CDR2 SVGIG (reference sequence). Losses at the gene ends were 4 bases for V and 8 bases for J; bases not matched to a gene: 12. The CDR3 runs 15 residues. CDR3 region: CAWTHPRTGVDTIYF. For the CDR3, the DNA is TGTGCCTGGACCCATCCCCGGACAGGGGTGGACACCATATATTTT.

This clone occurred once. CDR3 sequence reads: CASSGRTGTSGAFF. DNA for the CDR3: TGTGCCAGCAGCGGGAGGACAGGGACAAGTGGAGCTTTCTTT. The genes are TRBV5-4 and TRBJ1-1; TRBD1 matches 8 bases. Trimming took 4 bases from V and 10 from J; bases not matched to a gene: 12. This CDR3 is 14 amino acids long. The germline V gene encodes CDR1 SGHNT and CDR2 YYREEE (reference sequence).

The rearrangement uses TRBV5-1 and TRBJ2-7; perhaps TRBD2 as D (5 bases). Germline CDR1 SGHRS, CDR2 YFSETQ. CDR3 size: 15 residues. Trimming removed 2 bases from V and 2 bases from J, with 14 bases in between. The CDR3 bases are TGCGCCAGCAGCTTAGACGGCGGGCTAACCTACGAGCAGTACGTC. It is translated as CASSLDGGLTYEQYV.

J is TRBJ1-3 and V is TRBV6-5, with D hard to call. CDR1 is MNHEY, CDR2 SVGAGI, per germline. Trimming took off 6 bases at V and 4 bases at J, with 13 bases between the two ends. The CDR3 is 14 amino acids. Here the CDR3 reads CASRSGGPGNTIYF. CDR3 DNA: TGTGCCAGCAGGTCAGGAGGGCCAGGAAACACCATATATTTT.